The clone carrying this T cell receptor beta chain was detected once. The target antigen is unknown. Produced via immunoSEQ multiplex PCR; TCRdb's table is partial and in-frame only. The sample yields more than 80,000 clones, 75% to 90% seen once. The record originates from a study of T cell responses to AZD1222 COVID-19 vaccine. Germline loops: CDR1 SGDLS, CDR2 YYNGEE. CDR3 size: 15 residues. V dropped 0 bases and J dropped 8 bases, with 17 bases sitting between them. Whole-study findings and limits: Just a handful of AZD1222 recipients were seropositive at baseline. With two AZD1222 doses given, Spike-specific TCR breadth and depth both rose.

The V gene is TRBV9, the J gene TRBJ2-5; D remains unclear. This TCR was sampled from an adult who received the AZD1222 COVID-19 vaccine. The specimen was peripheral blood, collected 28 days after the second AZD1222 dose. The CDR3 DNA follows: TGTGCCAGCAGCGTAGACACTCTTCCCAGCAGTACCCAGTACTTC. Amino acid sequence: CASSVDTLPSSTQYF. The full variable domain, completed using reference TRBV9 and TRBJ2-5, is DSGVTQTPKHLITATGQRVTLRCSPRSGDLSVYWYQQSLDQGLQFLIQYYNGEERAKGNILERFSAQQFPDLHSELNLSSLELGDSALYFCASSVDTLPSSTQYFGPGTRLLVL.